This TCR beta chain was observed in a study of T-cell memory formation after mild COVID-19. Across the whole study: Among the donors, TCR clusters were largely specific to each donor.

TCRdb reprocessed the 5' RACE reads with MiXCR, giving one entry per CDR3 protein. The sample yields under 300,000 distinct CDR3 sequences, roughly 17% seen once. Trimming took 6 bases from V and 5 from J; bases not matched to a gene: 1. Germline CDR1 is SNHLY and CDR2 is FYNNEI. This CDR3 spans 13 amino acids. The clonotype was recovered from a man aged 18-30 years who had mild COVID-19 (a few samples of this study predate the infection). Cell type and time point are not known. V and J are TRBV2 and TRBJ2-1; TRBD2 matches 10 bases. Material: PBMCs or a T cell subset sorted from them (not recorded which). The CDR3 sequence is CASSGLADNEQFF. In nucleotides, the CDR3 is TGTGCCAGCAGCGGACTAGCGGACAATGAGCAGTTCTTC.